The entry below gives a single T cell receptor beta chain sequence along with its context. This sample stems from a study of blood T cell repertoires in COVID-19. The wider study: The analysed material was cDNA or gDNA that came from T cells, B-cell-depleted T cells, or PBMCs.

The germline gives CDR1 SQVTM, CDR2 ANQGSEA. The CDR3 extends over 14 amino acids. V was shortened by 6 bases and J by 4 bases, with 18 bases between the two germline ends. TCRdb keeps only in-frame clones here, not all; method: immunoSEQ multiplex PCR. Among around 300,000 clones listed, about 87% were seen once. The sequenced material came from PBMCs or T cells enriched from blood (not recorded which). The rearrangement links TRBV29-1 to TRBJ1-1; tentatively, D is TRBD1 (5 bases). The origin of this receptor is a woman aged 30 to 39 who had recovered from COVID-19. CDR3 region: CSVARGRVGTEAFF. The CDR3 coding sequence is TGCAGCGTCGCCCGGGGGAGGGTGGGCACTGAAGCTTTCTTT.